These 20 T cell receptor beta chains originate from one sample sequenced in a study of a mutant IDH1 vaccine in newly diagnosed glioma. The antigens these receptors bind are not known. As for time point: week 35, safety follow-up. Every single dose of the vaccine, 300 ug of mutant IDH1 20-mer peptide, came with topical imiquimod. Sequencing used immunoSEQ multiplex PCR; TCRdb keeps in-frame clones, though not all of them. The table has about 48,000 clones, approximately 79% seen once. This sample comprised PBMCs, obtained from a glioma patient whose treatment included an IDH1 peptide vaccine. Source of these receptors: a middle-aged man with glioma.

The DNA of the CDR3 is TGCGCCAGCAGCTCCGGGACAGGGTCGAGTCAGCCCCAGCATTTT. Its protein is CASSSGTGSSQPQHF. The V call is TRBV5-1, the J call TRBJ1-5; 9 bases fit TRBD1. The CDR3 runs to 15 residues. V lost 3 bases to trimming and J lost 6 bases; unmatched junction nucleotides: 7. From germline, CDR1 is SGHRS and CDR2 YFSETQ.

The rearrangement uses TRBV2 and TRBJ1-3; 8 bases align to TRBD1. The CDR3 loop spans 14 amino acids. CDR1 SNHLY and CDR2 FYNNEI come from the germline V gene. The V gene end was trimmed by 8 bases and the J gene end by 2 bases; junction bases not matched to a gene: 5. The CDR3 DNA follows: TGTGCCAGCCGGACAGGGTGGGCTGGAAACACCATATATTTT. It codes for CASRTGWAGNTIYF.

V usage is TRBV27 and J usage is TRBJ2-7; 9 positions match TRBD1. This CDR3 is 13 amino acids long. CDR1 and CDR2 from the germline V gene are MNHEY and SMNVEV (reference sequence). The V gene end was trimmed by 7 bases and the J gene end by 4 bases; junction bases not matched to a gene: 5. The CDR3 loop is CASMGQGQYEQYF. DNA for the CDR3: TGTGCCAGCATGGGACAGGGTCAGTACGAGCAGTACTTC.

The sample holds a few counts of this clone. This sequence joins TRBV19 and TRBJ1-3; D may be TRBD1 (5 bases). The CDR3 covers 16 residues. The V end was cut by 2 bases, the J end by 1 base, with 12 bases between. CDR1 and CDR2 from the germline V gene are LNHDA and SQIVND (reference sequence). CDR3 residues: CASSIRQGPSGNTIYF. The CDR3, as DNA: TGTGCCAGTAGTATAAGGCAGGGCCCTTCTGGAAACACCATATATTTT.

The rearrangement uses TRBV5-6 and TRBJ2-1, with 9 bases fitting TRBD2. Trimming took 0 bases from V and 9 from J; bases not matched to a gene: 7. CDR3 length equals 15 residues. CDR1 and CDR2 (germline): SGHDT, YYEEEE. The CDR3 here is CASSLALAGLSEQFF. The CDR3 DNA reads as TGTGCCAGCAGCTTGGCGCTAGCGGGGCTTTCTGAGCAGTTCTTC.

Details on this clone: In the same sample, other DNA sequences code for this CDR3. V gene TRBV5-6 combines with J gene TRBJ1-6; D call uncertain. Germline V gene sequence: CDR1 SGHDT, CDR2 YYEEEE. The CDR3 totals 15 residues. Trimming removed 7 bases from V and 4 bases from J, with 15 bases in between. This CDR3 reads CASSPDGGYNSPLHF. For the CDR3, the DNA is TGTGCCAGCTCTCCGGACGGAGGGTATAATTCACCCCTCCACTTT.

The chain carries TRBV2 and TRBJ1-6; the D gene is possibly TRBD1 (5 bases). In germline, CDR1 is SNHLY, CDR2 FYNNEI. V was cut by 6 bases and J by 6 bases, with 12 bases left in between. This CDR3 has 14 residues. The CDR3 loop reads CASSFGTRNSPLHF. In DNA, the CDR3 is TGTGCCAGCAGCTTCGGGACGCGTAATTCACCCCTCCACTTT.

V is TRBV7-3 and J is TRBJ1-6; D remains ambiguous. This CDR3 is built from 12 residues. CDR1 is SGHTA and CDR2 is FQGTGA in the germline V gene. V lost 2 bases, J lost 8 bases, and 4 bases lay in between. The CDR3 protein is CASSLSHSPLHF. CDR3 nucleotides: TGTGCCAGCAGCTTATCCCATTCACCCCTCCACTTT.

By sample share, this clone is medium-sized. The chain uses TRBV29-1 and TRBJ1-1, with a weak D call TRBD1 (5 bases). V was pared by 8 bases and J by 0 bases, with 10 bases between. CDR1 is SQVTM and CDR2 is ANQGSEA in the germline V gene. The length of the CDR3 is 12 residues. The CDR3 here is CSTKQVNTEAFF. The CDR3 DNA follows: TGCAGCACAAAACAGGTGAACACTGAAGCTTTCTTT.

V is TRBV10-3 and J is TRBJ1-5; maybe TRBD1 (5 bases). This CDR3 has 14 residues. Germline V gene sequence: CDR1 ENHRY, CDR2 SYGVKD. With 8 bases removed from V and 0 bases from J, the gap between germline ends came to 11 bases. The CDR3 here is CAIGGSDSNQPQHF. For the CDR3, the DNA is TGTGCCATCGGGGGGTCCGATAGCAATCAGCCCCAGCATTTT.

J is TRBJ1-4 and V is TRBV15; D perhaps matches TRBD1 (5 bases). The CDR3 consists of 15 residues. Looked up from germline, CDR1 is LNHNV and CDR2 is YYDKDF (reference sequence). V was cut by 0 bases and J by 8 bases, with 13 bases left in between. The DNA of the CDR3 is TGTGCCACCAGCAGAGATCGCACCCGACAGGAAAAACTGTTTTTT. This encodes CATSRDRTRQEKLFF.

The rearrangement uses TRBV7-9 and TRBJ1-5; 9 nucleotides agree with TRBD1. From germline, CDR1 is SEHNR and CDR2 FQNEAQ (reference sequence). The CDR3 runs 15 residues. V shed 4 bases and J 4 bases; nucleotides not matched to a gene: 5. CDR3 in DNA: TGTGCCAGCAGCTCCGACAGGGGGGGGAATCAGCCCCAGCATTTT. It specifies CASSSDRGGNQPQHF.

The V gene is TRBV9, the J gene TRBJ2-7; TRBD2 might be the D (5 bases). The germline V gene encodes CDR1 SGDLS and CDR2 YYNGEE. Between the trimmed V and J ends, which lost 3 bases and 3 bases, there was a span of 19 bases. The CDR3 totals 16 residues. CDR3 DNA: TGTGCCAGCAGCGGCGGCCCCGGGGTGTTCGACTACGAGCAGTACTTC. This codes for CASSGGPGVFDYEQYF.

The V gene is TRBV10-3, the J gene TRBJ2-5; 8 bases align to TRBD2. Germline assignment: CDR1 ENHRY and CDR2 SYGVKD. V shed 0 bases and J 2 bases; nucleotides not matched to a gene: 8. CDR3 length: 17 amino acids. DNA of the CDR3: TGTGCCATCAGTGAGTCGACGAGCGGGGGCCCTCAAGAGACCCAGTACTTC. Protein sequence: CAISESTSGGPQETQYF.

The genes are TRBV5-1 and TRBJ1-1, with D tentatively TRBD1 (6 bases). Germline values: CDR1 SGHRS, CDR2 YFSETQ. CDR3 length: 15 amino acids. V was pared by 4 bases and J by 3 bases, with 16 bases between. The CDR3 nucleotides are TGCGCCAGCAGCGAAGACTACAGGGCTGACACTGAAGCTTTCTTT. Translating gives CASSEDYRADTEAFF.

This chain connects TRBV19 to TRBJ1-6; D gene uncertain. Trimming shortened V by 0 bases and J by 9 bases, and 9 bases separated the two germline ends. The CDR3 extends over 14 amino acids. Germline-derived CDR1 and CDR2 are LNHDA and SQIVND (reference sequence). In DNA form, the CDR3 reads TGTGCCAGTAGTATAGAAGGAGAAGGTTCACCCCTCCACTTT. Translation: CASSIEGEGSPLHF.

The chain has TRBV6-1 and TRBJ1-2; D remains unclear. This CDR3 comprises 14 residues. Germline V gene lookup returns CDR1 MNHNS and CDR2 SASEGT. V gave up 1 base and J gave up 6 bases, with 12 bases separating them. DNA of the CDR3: TGTGCCAGCAGTGAAGTTACGGAAATCCATGGCTACACCTTC. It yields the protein CASSEVTEIHGYTF.

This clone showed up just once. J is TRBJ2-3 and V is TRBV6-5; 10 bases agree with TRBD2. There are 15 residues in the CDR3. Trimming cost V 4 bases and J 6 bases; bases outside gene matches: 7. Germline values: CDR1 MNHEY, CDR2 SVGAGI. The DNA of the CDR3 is TGTGCCAGCAGTTGGGCTAGCGGGGGCGGGGATACGCAGTATTTT. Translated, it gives CASSWASGGGDTQYF.

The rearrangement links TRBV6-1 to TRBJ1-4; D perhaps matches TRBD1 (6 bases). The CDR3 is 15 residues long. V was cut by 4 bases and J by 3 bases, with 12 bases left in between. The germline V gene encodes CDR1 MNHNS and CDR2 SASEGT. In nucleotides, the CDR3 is TGTGCCAGCAGTGCTAACAGGGCGGCTAATGAAAAACTGTTTTTT. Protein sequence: CASSANRAANEKLFF.

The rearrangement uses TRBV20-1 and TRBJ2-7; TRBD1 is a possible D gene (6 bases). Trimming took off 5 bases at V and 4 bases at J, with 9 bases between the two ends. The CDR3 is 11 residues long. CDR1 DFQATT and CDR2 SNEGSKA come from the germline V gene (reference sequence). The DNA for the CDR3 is TGCAGTGCTTCGACAGGTTACGAGCAGTACTTC. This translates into CSASTGYEQYF.